Below, 25 T cell receptor beta chains from the same sample are listed, as sequenced in a study of CD8 T cells in ankylosing spondylitis. Study observations and caveats: Apparently characteristic of ankylosing spondylitis blood was a TCR beta motif (fewer than 10 highly homologous variants).

In TCRdb, the 5' RACE reads were re-called with MiXCR into one record per CDR3 protein. In the table there are some 840,000 distinct CDR3 sequences, roughly 10% of which are singletons. These TCRs are of unknown antigen specificity. Sequencing was done on a sample of blood, either unsorted or a sorted T cell fraction (not recorded which). The receptor source for this set is a male donor with ankylosing spondylitis.

The chain joins TRBV20-1 to TRBJ2-7; possible D gene TRBD2, 6 bases. This CDR3 comprises 13 residues. The V and J ends lost 7 bases and 7 bases respectively, with 20 bases between them. Germline-derived CDR1 and CDR2 are DFQATT and SNEGSKA (reference sequence). CDR3: CSGREVRIWEQYF. The CDR3 DNA reads TGCAGTGGCAGGGAGGTTCGAATATGGGAGCAGTACTTC.

This clonotype was picked up a small number of times. The chain employs TRBV4-3 and TRBJ1-1; D may be TRBD1 (5 bases). Germline V gives CDR1 LGHNA, CDR2 YSLEER. The CDR3 runs to 15 residues. V was shortened by 4 bases and J by 2 bases, with 14 bases between the two germline ends. The CDR3, as DNA: TGCGCCAGCAGCCCGGGACGGCAATCAAACACTGAAGCTTTCTTT. Amino acid sequence: CASSPGRQSNTEAFF.

This clonotype came up many times. This rearrangement joins TRBV7-9 to TRBJ2-1; D remains ambiguous. Per the germline V gene, CDR1 is SEHNR and CDR2 is FQNEAQ (reference sequence). V was trimmed by 3 bases and J by 3 bases, leaving 9 bases between them. The CDR3 is 14 amino acids. For the CDR3, the DNA is TGTGCCAGCAGCTTTTACTTCCGCTACAATGAGCAGTTCTTC. As protein: CASSFYFRYNEQFF. Supplemented by reference TRBV7-9 and TRBJ2-1, the full variable domain reads DTGVSQNPRHKITKRGQNVTFRCDPISEHNRLYWYRQTLGQGPEFLTYFQNEAQLEKSRLLSDRFSAERPKGSFSTLEIQRTEQGDSAMYLCASSFYFRYNEQFFGPGTRLTVL.

This clonotype was detected a few times. The chain combines TRBV6-1 with TRBJ2-5; D is uncertain. Trimming cost V 5 bases and J 1 base, with 8 bases left between them. Per the germline V gene, CDR1 is MNHNS and CDR2 is SASEGT. This CDR3 contains 13 residues. Written as DNA, the CDR3 is TGTGCCAGCAGTACACTACTCCAAGAGACCCAGTACTTC. Translated: CASSTLLQETQYF.

This clonotype was counted only a few times. The genes are TRBV7-2 and TRBJ2-2, with 12 positions matching TRBD2. The V and J ends lost 5 bases and 7 bases, in that order; junction bases with no gene match: 11. In germline, CDR1 is SGHTA, CDR2 FQGNSA. The CDR3 length is 17 residues. The CDR3 coding sequence is TGTGCCAGCAGCCCAAGCCTAGCGGGAGGGCTTGGCGGGGAGCTGTTTTTT. It is translated as CASSPSLAGGLGGELFF.

In this sample, this clonotype turned up many times. V is TRBV30 and J is TRBJ1-3; TRBD1 aligns across 7 bases. Trimming took 5 bases from V and 0 from J; bases not matched to a gene: 7. Germline V CDR1 and CDR2: GTSNPN, SVGIG (reference sequence). The CDR3 extends over 15 amino acids. The chain's CDR3 is CAWQGDRRSGNTIYF. DNA for the CDR3: TGTGCCTGGCAGGGGGACAGACGCTCTGGAAACACCATATATTTT.

The table lists this clonotype with many counts. The chain couples TRBV6-5 to TRBJ2-3; TRBD2 matches at 9 bases. The CDR3 spans 16 residues. V dropped 8 bases and J dropped 0; count of bases not matched to a gene: 9. Germline-derived CDR1 and CDR2 are MNHEY and SVGAGI. The CDR3 DNA is TGTGCCAGCGGATCTCGAGCGGGAGGTAGCACAGATACGCAGTATTTT. The encoded protein is CASGSRAGGSTDTQYF.

This clonotype was observed at least ten times. The chain couples TRBV12-3 or TRBV12-4 to TRBJ1-5, with unresolved D. There are 15 residues in the CDR3. V was pared by 6 bases and J by 3 bases, with 15 bases between. The CDR3 protein is CASSPHSQANQPQHF. As DNA, the CDR3 is TGTGCCAGCAGCCCCCATAGCCAGGCCAATCAGCCCCAGCATTTT.

This clonotype showed up many times. The chain recombines TRBV10-3 with TRBJ1-1; D is ambiguous. Trimming pared 5 bases from V and 1 base from J, leaving 8 bases between. The CDR3 has 13 amino acids. CDR1 is ENHRY and CDR2 is SYGVKD in the germline V gene. The CDR3 sequence is CAISRPSNTEAFF. In DNA form, the CDR3 reads TGTGCCATCAGTCGACCGTCGAACACTGAAGCTTTCTTT.

The rearrangement links TRBV27 to TRBJ1-6, with 9 bases lining up with TRBD1. The germline V gene encodes CDR1 MNHEY and CDR2 SMNVEV (reference sequence). V gave up 4 bases and J gave up 6 bases; unmatched junction bases: 7. The CDR3 length is 16 residues. The CDR3 loop reads CASSYRGRGPNSPLHF. The CDR3, as DNA: TGTGCCAGCAGTTACAGGGGGCGCGGACCTAATTCACCCCTCCACTTT.

This clonotype showed up many times. The V and J genes are TRBV7-2 and TRBJ1-4, with D hard to call. Trimming took off 6 bases at V and 0 bases at J, with 8 bases between the two ends. CDR3 size: 14 residues. Germline V gene sequence: CDR1 SGHTA, CDR2 FQGNSA. The DNA of the CDR3 is TGTGCCAGCAGACCTTTCGCAACTAATGAAAAACTGTTTTTT. Its protein is CASRPFATNEKLFF.

This clonotype was seen a few times. The chain combines TRBV12-3 or TRBV12-4 with TRBJ1-5; no clear D gene. The CDR3 covers 14 residues. V gave up 5 bases and J gave up 3 bases, with 11 bases separating them. CDR3 sequence (DNA): TGTGCCAGCAGTGTAACTAATCCCAATCAGCCCCAGCATTTT. It is translated as CASSVTNPNQPQHF.

This clonotype was counted many times. The V and J genes are TRBV29-1 and TRBJ2-7, with D unresolved. Trimming stripped 4 bases from V and 6 bases from J, with 16 bases between. Germline V gene data show CDR1 as SQVTM and CDR2 as ANQGSEA. The CDR3 is made up of 13 amino acids. The CDR3 protein is CSVVFPWAGEQYF. CDR3 nucleotides: TGCAGCGTTGTCTTCCCCTGGGCCGGCGAGCAGTACTTC.

The chain uses TRBV5-1 and TRBJ2-7; 7 nucleotides agree with TRBD1. Germline trimming cut 1 base from V and 6 bases from J; bases unmatched to any gene: 10. This CDR3 has 15 residues. Per the germline V gene, CDR1 is SGHRS and CDR2 is YFSETQ. Here the CDR3 DNA reads TGCGCCAGCAGCTTGATTCCAGGGGGATTTAGCGAGCAGTACTTC. This gives the protein CASSLIPGGFSEQYF.

This clonotype showed up just a few times. V and J are TRBV4-3 and TRBJ2-3; the match to TRBD2 covers 11 bases. The length of the CDR3 is 16 residues. Germline V gene lookup returns CDR1 LGHNA and CDR2 YSLEER. J gave up 4 bases and V 0 bases, and 3 bases lay outside the gene matches. Here the CDR3 reads CASSQDASGGSDTQYF. Here the CDR3 DNA reads TGCGCCAGCAGCCAAGATGCTAGCGGGGGGTCAGATACGCAGTATTTT.

The J gene is TRBJ1-6, the V gene TRBV6-5, with TRBD1 as a possible D gene (5 bases). Trimming removed 2 bases at V and 10 bases at J, with 12 bases between. CDR3 length equals 14 residues. Germline V CDR1 and CDR2: MNHEY, SVGAGI. CDR3 amino acids: CASSYGGLNSPLHF. In nucleotides, the CDR3 is TGTGCCAGCAGTTACGGGGGTCTCAACTCACCCCTCCACTTT.

This clonotype was seen more than once but under ten times. V gene TRBV19 combines with J gene TRBJ2-2, with D perhaps matching TRBD1 (6 bases). The V gene lost 4 bases and the J gene lost 3 bases, with 12 bases spanning the gap. This CDR3 region has 15 residues. Looked up from germline, CDR1 is LNHDA and CDR2 is SQIVND (reference sequence). CDR3 protein: CASSSWAGDTGELFF. CDR3 in DNA: TGTGCCAGTAGTAGCTGGGCAGGGGACACCGGGGAGCTGTTTTTT.

This chain uses TRBV20-1 with TRBJ2-3; 11 nucleotides match TRBD1. V shed 0 bases and J 1 base; nucleotides not matched to a gene: 6. The germline CDR1 and CDR2 sequences are DFQATT and SNEGSKA (reference sequence). The CDR3 has 17 residues. The CDR3 DNA sequence: TGCAGTGCTAGAGATCCCTGGACAGGGGGCGGCACAGATACGCAGTATTTT. Its translation: CSARDPWTGGGTDTQYF.

The chain joins TRBV20-1 to TRBJ2-3; tentatively, D is TRBD1 (6 bases). This CDR3 has 14 amino acids. V lost 3 bases, J lost 1 base, and 11 bases lay in between. The germline V gene has CDR1 DFQATT and CDR2 SNEGSKA (reference sequence). The CDR3 sequence: CSASEGVGTDTQYF. Here the CDR3 DNA reads TGCAGTGCTAGTGAGGGGGTGGGCACAGATACGCAGTATTTT.

This clonotype came up a few times. The chain couples TRBV20-1 to TRBJ2-3, with 7 positions matching TRBD2. The CDR3 is 13 amino acids. CDR1 is DFQATT, CDR2 SNEGSKA, per germline (reference sequence). The J segment lost 2 bases and the V segment lost 2 bases, leaving 1 base of the junction unmatched. The chain's CDR3 is CSARSGATDTQYF. The CDR3 DNA follows: TGCAGTGCTAGAAGCGGGGCCACAGATACGCAGTATTTT.

V is TRBV5-6 and J is TRBJ2-7; 14 nucleotides align to TRBD2. From germline, CDR1 is SGHDT and CDR2 YYEEEE. The junction had 12 bases not matched to a gene; V was cut back by 4 bases and J by 3 bases. This CDR3 is built from 18 residues. The DNA of the CDR3 is TGTGCCAGCAGCCTGACTAGCGGGAGGGCCAGAGCTAGCTACGAGCAGTACTTC. This translates into CASSLTSGRARASYEQYF.

J is TRBJ2-3 and V is TRBV6-2 or TRBV6-3; 7 nucleotides line up with TRBD2. The CDR3 contains 12 residues. Unmatched junction bases numbered 3, after V lost 8 bases and J lost 4 bases. From germline, CDR1 is MNHEY and CDR2 SVGEGT. The DNA for the CDR3 is TGTGCCAGCGGACTAGTGGCAGATACGCAGTATTTT. It is translated as CASGLVADTQYF.

The gene calls are TRBV6-1 and TRBJ2-2; 9 positions match TRBD1. Per the germline V gene, CDR1 is MNHNS and CDR2 is SASEGT. The CDR3 is 13 amino acids. Germline trimming cut 8 bases from V and 3 bases from J; bases unmatched to any gene: 1. The CDR3 DNA sequence: TGTGCCAGCCGACAGGGGGACACCGGGGAGCTGTTTTTT. This encodes CASRQGDTGELFF.

V usage is TRBV6-5 and J usage is TRBJ1-4; D is unclear. V gave up 2 bases and J gave up 1 base, with 5 bases separating them. The germline CDR1 and CDR2 sequences are MNHEY and SVGAGI. The CDR3 spans 14 residues. CDR3 nucleotide sequence: TGTGCCAGCAGTTACGAGGGAACTAATGAAAAACTGTTTTTT. Translating it yields CASSYEGTNEKLFF.

This clonotype came up a few times. The chain has TRBV3-1 and TRBJ2-2, with 7 positions matching TRBD1. This CDR3 has 16 amino acids. Germline V gives CDR1 LGHDT, CDR2 YNNKEL (reference sequence). With 8 bases clipped from V and 5 bases from J, the junction kept 14 bases outside the gene matches. The DNA for the CDR3 is TGTGCCAGCGTTCCTCACAGGGGTAGCCCAACCGGGGAGCTGTTTTTT. It specifies CASVPHRGSPTGELFF.